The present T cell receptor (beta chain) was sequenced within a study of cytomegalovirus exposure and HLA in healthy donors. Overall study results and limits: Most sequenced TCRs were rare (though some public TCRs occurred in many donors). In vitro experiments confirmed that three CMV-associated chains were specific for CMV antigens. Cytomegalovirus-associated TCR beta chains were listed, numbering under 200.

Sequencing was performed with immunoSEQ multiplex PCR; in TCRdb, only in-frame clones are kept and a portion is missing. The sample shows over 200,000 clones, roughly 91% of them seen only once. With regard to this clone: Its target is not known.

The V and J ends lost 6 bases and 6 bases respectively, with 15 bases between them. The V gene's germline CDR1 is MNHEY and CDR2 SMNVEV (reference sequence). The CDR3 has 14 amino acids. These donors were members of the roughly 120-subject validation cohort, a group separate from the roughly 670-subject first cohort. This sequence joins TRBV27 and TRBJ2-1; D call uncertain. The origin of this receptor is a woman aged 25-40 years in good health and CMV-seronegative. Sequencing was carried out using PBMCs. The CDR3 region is CASSQRSRGNEQFF. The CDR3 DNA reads TGTGCCAGCAGCCAACGGAGTCGAGGCAATGAGCAGTTCTTC.